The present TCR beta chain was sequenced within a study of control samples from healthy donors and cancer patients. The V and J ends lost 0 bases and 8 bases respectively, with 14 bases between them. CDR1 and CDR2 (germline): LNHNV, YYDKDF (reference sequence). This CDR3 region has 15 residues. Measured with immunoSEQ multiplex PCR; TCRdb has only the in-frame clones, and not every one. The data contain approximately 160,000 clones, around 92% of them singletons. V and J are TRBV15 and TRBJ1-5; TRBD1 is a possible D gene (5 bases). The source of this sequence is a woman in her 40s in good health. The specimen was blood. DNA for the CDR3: TGTGCCACCAGCAGAGATTTAGGGGTAAAGGAGCCCCAGCATTTT. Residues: CATSRDLGVKEPQHF.